Following are 21 T cell receptor beta chains from one sample sequenced in a study of cytomegalovirus exposure and HLA in healthy donors. The PCR contained 60 Vbeta and 13 Jbeta primers. Using immunoSEQ multiplex PCR, the repertoire was profiled, and TCRdb retains in-frame clones only, with some absent. The sample consists of roughly 100,000 clones, around 15% of them appearing once. The specimen sequenced was PBMCs. The receptors stem from a female donor in good health and CMV-seronegative.

The table lists this clone with a few counts. The genes are TRBV4-3 and TRBJ2-2; 7 bases align to TRBD1. CDR3 length equals 15 residues. Germline assignment: CDR1 LGHNA and CDR2 YSLEER. Unmatched junction bases numbered 7, after V lost 1 base and J lost 8 bases. The CDR3 region is CASSQGTGDSGELFF. The CDR3 DNA follows: TGCGCCAGCAGCCAAGGAACAGGGGATTCGGGGGAGCTGTTTTTT.

The chain couples TRBV11-2 to TRBJ2-3; 9 bases line up with TRBD1. Germline V gene data show CDR1 as SGHAT and CDR2 as FQNNGV. V dropped 4 bases and J dropped 5; count of bases not matched to a gene: 4. CDR3 length: 14 residues. In DNA form, the CDR3 reads TGTGCCAGCAGCTCCACAGGGGGCAAAGATACGCAGTATTTT. Translated, it gives CASSSTGGKDTQYF.

The rearrangement uses TRBV6-5 and TRBJ2-4, with 10 positions matching TRBD2. The CDR3 length is 16 residues. V gave up 2 bases and J gave up 3 bases; unmatched junction bases: 4. Germline V gene lookup returns CDR1 MNHEY and CDR2 SVGAGI. The CDR3 bases are TGTGCCAGCAGTTACGAGCGGGGGGGCGTCAAAAACATTCAGTACTTC. Its protein is CASSYERGGVKNIQYF.

This clone has just a few counts. The rearrangement links TRBV30 to TRBJ2-3, with 10 bases identical to TRBD2. Germline assignment: CDR1 GTSNPN and CDR2 SVGIG (reference sequence). The CDR3 consists of 16 residues. The junction had 8 bases not matched to a gene; V was cut back by 2 bases and J by 3 bases. DNA of the CDR3: TGTGCCTGGAGTTTGGTAGCGGGGGGTGGGACAGATACGCAGTATTTT. Translation gives CAWSLVAGGGTDTQYF.

This clone appeared a few times. The rearrangement uses TRBV7-9 and TRBJ1-2; 7 bases line up with TRBD1. The CDR3 spans 14 residues. Per the germline V gene, CDR1 is SEHNR and CDR2 is FQNEAQ (reference sequence). After removal of 5 bases from V and 6 bases from J, the junction contained 9 bases not matched to a gene. The CDR3 sequence is CASSLTGYQNGYTF. Written as DNA, the CDR3 is TGTGCCAGCAGCCTGACAGGGTATCAGAATGGCTACACCTTC.

The genes are TRBV6-1 and TRBJ2-1; tentative D call: TRBD1 (6 bases). This CDR3 has 14 amino acids. Trimming removed 8 bases at V and 4 bases at J, with 15 bases between. CDR1 and CDR2 from the germline V gene are MNHNS and SASEGT. The CDR3 nucleotides are TGTGCCAGCTGCGCCGGGACACCGTACAATGAGCAGTTCTTC. This gives the protein CASCAGTPYNEQFF.

This clone was seen a handful of times. The genes are TRBV6-1 and TRBJ2-7; tentatively, D is TRBD1 (5 bases). V was shortened by 10 bases and J by 3 bases, with 13 bases between the two germline ends. This CDR3 comprises 12 residues. Germline V gene lookup returns CDR1 MNHNS and CDR2 SASEGT. The CDR3 DNA reads TGTGCCATGGGGCCTAGGGGCTACGAGCAGTACTTC. Translating gives CAMGPRGYEQYF.

Only a few counts were recorded for this clone. The chain couples TRBV7-9 to TRBJ1-2, with D possibly matching TRBD1 (5 bases). The ends were cut back, 5 bases at V and 4 bases at J, with 8 bases in the middle. Germline CDR1 and CDR2: SEHNR and FQNEAQ (reference sequence). The CDR3 is 12 amino acids. The CDR3 sequence: CASSGQGYGYTF. The DNA for the CDR3 is TGTGCCAGCAGCGGGCAGGGCTATGGCTACACCTTC.

The V and J genes are TRBV5-1 and TRBJ2-7, with D possibly TRBD2 on 6 matching bases. Germline-derived CDR1 and CDR2 are SGHRS and YFSETQ. V lost 4 bases to trimming and J lost 2 bases, with 13 bases between them. The CDR3 is 14 amino acids. The CDR3 DNA reads TGCGCCAGCAGCCCTACGGGGGATCCCTACGAGCAGTACTTC. Its translation is CASSPTGDPYEQYF.

The chain has TRBV10-1 and TRBJ2-3; 8 nucleotides agree with TRBD1. V was pared by 1 base and J by 2 bases, with 2 bases of the junction left unmatched. Germline values: CDR1 WNHNN, CDR2 SYGVQD (reference sequence). The CDR3 loop spans 15 amino acids. CDR3: CASSEWGQDTDTQYF. The DNA for the CDR3 is TGCGCCAGCAGTGAGTGGGGACAGGACACAGATACGCAGTATTTT.

This clone appeared a few times. V gene TRBV9 combines with J gene TRBJ2-3; D unresolved. Germline-derived CDR1 and CDR2 are SGDLS and YYNGEE. The CDR3 contains 14 residues. With 3 bases removed from V and 2 bases from J, the gap between germline ends came to 10 bases. The CDR3 loop is CASSASLPTDTQYF. The DNA for the CDR3 is TGTGCCAGCAGCGCCTCCCTACCCACAGATACGCAGTATTTT.

This clone was seen a handful of times. The CDR3 DNA is TGTGCCAGCAGCGAGTCGGGGGGCCCAGCGGAGACCCAGTACTTC. Residues: CASSESGGPAETQYF. This sequence joins TRBV6-5 and TRBJ2-5, with D possibly TRBD2 on 7 matching bases. The CDR3 contains 15 residues. Trimming took 6 bases from V and 5 from J, leaving 19 bases between them. The germline V gene encodes CDR1 MNHEY and CDR2 SVGAGI.

This clone appeared a few times. V is TRBV7-2 and J is TRBJ1-5; 8 bases line up with TRBD1. Germline V lookup: CDR1 SGHTA, CDR2 FQGNSA. This CDR3 spans 15 amino acids. V was pared by 0 bases and J by 8 bases, with 6 bases of the junction left unmatched. The CDR3 DNA sequence: TGTGCCAGCAGCTTAGCCACCCTGGACAGGGAGCCCCAGCATTTT. Translating it yields CASSLATLDREPQHF.

This clone was observed a handful of times. The rearrangement links TRBV29-1 to TRBJ2-3; D not resolved. Trimming took 5 bases from V and 4 from J, leaving 22 bases between them. CDR1 is SQVTM, CDR2 ANQGSEA, per germline. The CDR3 has 16 amino acids. In nucleotides, the CDR3 is TGCAGCGTTCCCGAGGCTCTGACTGTCATACCAGATACGCAGTATTTT. Amino acids: CSVPEALTVIPDTQYF.

This sequence joins TRBV5-6 and TRBJ1-2; D might be TRBD1 (6 bases). The CDR3 is made up of 14 amino acids. Trimming pared 0 bases from V and 8 bases from J, leaving 14 bases between. Germline V CDR1 and CDR2: SGHDT, YYEEEE. CDR3 nucleotides: TGTGCCAGCAGCTTGGGGTCAGGGACACACGGCTACACCTTC. This translates into CASSLGSGTHGYTF.

The J gene is TRBJ1-5, the V gene TRBV28; D not certain. Trimming took off 1 base at V and 0 bases at J, with 10 bases between the two ends. Germline CDR1 MDHEN, CDR2 SYDVKM. The CDR3 spans 16 residues. The CDR3 reads CASSLYPGRSNQPQHF. In DNA, the CDR3 is TGTGCCAGCAGTTTATATCCAGGCCGTAGCAATCAGCCCCAGCATTTT.

This clone was observed a handful of times. This rearrangement joins TRBV6-5 to TRBJ1-1; 7 bases are a match to TRBD1. V dropped 0 bases and J dropped 4; count of bases not matched to a gene: 8. The CDR3 loop spans 16 amino acids. Germline V CDR1 and CDR2: MNHEY, SVGAGI. In DNA, the CDR3 is TGTGCCAGCAGTTACTCTAGTCTGCCAGGGGGCACTGAAGCTTTCTTT. The encoded protein is CASSYSSLPGGTEAFF.

The sample holds a few counts of this clone. This chain links TRBV19 with TRBJ2-6; D is undetermined. The germline gives CDR1 LNHDA, CDR2 SQIVND (reference sequence). Trimming stripped 6 bases from V and 0 bases from J, with 9 bases between. This CDR3 has 15 amino acids. This CDR3 is CASSPLSSGANVLTF. CDR3 nucleotides: TGTGCCAGTAGCCCCCTTTCCTCTGGGGCCAACGTCCTGACTTTC.

This clone has a handful of counts. V is TRBV7-2 and J is TRBJ2-2; 8 positions agree with TRBD1. The germline V gene has CDR1 SGHTA and CDR2 FQGNSA. J was trimmed by 3 bases and V by 5 bases; bases with no gene match: 8. The CDR3 totals 16 residues. The chain's CDR3 is CASSLGTGAYTGELFF. In DNA form, the CDR3 reads TGTGCCAGCAGCCTTGGGACAGGAGCATACACCGGGGAGCTGTTTTTT.

This clone was counted between two and nine times. The rearrangement links TRBV6-6 to TRBJ1-1; D may be TRBD1 (6 bases). The germline gives CDR1 MNHNY, CDR2 SVGAGI (reference sequence). Deletions cut 4 bases from V and 3 bases from J, with 18 bases between. This CDR3 is built from 16 residues. The CDR3 sequence: CASSWLEGAGDTEAFF. CDR3 bases: TGTGCCAGCAGTTGGCTCGAAGGGGCAGGGGACACTGAAGCTTTCTTT.

The chain is built from TRBV12-5 and TRBJ1-5; 8 bases are shared with TRBD1. The germline gives CDR1 LGHNT, CDR2 FRNRAP. Trimming at V came to 4 bases and at J to 8 bases, leaving 10 bases not matched to a gene. The CDR3 spans 15 residues. CDR3 amino acids: CASGSLQGDMEPQHF. In DNA form, the CDR3 reads TGTGCTAGTGGTTCCTTACAGGGGGATATGGAGCCCCAGCATTTT.